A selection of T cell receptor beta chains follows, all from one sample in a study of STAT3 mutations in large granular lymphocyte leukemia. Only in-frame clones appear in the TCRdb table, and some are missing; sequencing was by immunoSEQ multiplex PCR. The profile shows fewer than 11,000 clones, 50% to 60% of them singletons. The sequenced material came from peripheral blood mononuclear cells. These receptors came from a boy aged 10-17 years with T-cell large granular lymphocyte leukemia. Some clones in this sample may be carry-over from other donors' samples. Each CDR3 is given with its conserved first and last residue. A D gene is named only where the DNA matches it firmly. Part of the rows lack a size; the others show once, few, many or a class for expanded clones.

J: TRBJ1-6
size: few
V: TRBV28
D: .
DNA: TGTGCCAGCAGTTTATCCCTAGAACCCCTCCACTTT
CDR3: CASSLSLEPLHF

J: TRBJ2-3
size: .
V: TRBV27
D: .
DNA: TGTGCCAGCAGCCCAATCGGCTTCGCAGATACGCAGTATTTT
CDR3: CASSPIGFADTQYF

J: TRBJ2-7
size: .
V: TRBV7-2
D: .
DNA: TGTGCCAGCAGCTTAGAGCTGGGGAATACCTACGAGCAGTACTTC
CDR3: CASSLELGNTYEQYF

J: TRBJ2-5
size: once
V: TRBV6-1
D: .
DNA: TGTGCCAGCCTCCTAATTCCAGGTCCCCAAGAGACCCAGTACTTC
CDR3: CASLLIPGPQETQYF

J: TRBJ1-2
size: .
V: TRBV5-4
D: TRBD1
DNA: TGTGCCAGCACCGTACGACAGGGAAATAACTATGGCTACACCTTC
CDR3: CASTVRQGNNYGYTF

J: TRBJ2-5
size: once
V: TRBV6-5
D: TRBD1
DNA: TGTGCCAGCAGCCTCCGGGACAGGGGGCGCGAGACCCAGTACTTC
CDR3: CASSLRDRGRETQYF

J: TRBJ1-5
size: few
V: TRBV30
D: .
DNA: TGTGCCTGGAGTCCCGGGACGGATCAGCCCCAGCATTTT
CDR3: CAWSPGTDQPQHF

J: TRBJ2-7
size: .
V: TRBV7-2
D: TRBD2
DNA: TGTGCCAGCAGCCCACGGGGGGGCGGACTGATTACCAGTTACGAGCAGTACTTC
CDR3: CASSPRGGGLITSYEQYF

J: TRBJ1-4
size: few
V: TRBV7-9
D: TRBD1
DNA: TGTGCCAGCAGCTTTACAGGGGGCGGAGAAAAACTGTTTTTT
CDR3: CASSFTGGGEKLFF

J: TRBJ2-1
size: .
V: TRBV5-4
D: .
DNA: TGTGCCAGCAGCCGGGGGACAGCAAATGAGCAGTTCTTC
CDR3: CASSRGTANEQFF

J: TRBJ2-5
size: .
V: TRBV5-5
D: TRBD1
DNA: TGTGCCAGCAGTAACACAGGGGATGGGACCCAGTACTTC
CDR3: CASSNTGDGTQYF

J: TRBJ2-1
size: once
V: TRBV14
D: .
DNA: TGTGCCAGCAGCCATCCCAACAATGAGCAGTTCTTC
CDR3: CASSHPNNEQFF

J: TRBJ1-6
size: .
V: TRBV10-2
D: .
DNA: TGCGCCAGCAGTGAGTCTAGTAATTCACCCCTCCACTTT
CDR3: CASSESSNSPLHF

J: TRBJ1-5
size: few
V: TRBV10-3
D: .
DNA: TGTGCCATCAGTGAATATAGCAATCAGCCCCAGCATTTT
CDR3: CAISEYSNQPQHF